A selection of T cell receptor beta chains follows, all from one sample in a study of cytomegalovirus exposure and HLA in healthy donors. Clones were read by immunoSEQ multiplex PCR, and TCRdb kept only the in-frame ones, dropping some. The sample records around 99,000 clones, around three quarters being singletons. Specimen: PBMCs. These receptors came from a male donor in good health and CMV-seronegative. Each CDR3 is given without its conserved first and last residue.

V: TRBV5-8; CDR3: ASSLSMGGKQF
V: TRBV5-1; CDR3: ASRFPGEETQY
V: TRBV7-2; CDR3: ASSRSGTGSYEQY
V: TRBV5-1; CDR3: ASSSRQGSTGELF
V: TRBV2; CDR3: ASSEIPKETQY
V: TRBV7-6; CDR3: ASSLGGTGGIVAF
V: TRBV5-1; CDR3: ASSRRGGGSYEQY
V: TRBV15; CDR3: ATSRAGTGTYEQY
V: TRBV7-2; CDR3: ASSLGGLAGGGPRETQY
V: TRBV9; CDR3: ASSVVGLAGGGETQY
V: TRBV5-1; CDR3: ASSSQGSGPKRASDTQY